This TCR beta chain was recorded in a study of OX40 agonist ivuxolimab in advanced cancers. Study results and limitations: Both blood CD4+ and CD8+ T cells showed clonal growth by week 6 at 0.1 to 3.0 mg/kg.

Losses at the gene ends were 5 bases for V and 1 base for J; bases not matched to a gene: 5. The V gene's germline CDR1 is MNHEY and CDR2 SVGAGI. This CDR3 is 15 amino acids long. There are a few counts of this clone. What it binds is not known. Method: immunoSEQ multiplex PCR; TCRdb's copy keeps in-frame clones and lacks some. Of more than 45,000 clones in the sample, 60% to 80% were seen once. The genes are TRBV6-5 and TRBJ1-2; TRBD1 aligns across 9 bases. The sample in question was CD4+ or CD8+ T cells sorted from blood, obtained in a trial of the OX40 agonist ivuxolimab. The sequence was obtained from an adult with an advanced solid tumor such as melanoma, head and neck, liver or kidney cancer. CDR3 sequence (DNA): TGTGCCAGCAGTCGAAAGACAGGGGGTAACTATGGCTACACCTTC. As protein: CASSRKTGGNYGYTF.